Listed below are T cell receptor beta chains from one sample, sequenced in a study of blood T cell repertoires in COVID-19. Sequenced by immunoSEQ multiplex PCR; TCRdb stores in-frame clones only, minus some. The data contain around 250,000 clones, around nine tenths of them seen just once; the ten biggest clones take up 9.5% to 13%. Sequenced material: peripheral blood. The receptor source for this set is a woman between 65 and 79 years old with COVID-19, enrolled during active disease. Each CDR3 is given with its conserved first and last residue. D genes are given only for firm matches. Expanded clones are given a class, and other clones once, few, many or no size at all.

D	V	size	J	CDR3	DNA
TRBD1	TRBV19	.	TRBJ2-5	CASSIGRGQGMETQYF	TGTGCCAGTAGTATAGGTCGGGGACAGGGAATGGAGACCCAGTACTTC
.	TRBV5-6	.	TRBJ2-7	CASSQRPDYSYEQYF	TGTGCCAGCAGCCAACGGCCGGACTACTCCTACGAGCAGTACTTC
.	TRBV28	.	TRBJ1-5	CASSPLGGDLSNQPQHF	TGTGCCAGCAGTCCCCTGGGAGGGGATCTAAGCAATCAGCCCCAGCATTTT
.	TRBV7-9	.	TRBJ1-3	CASSPHSNTIYF	TGTGCCAGCAGCCCCCATTCCAACACCATATATTTT
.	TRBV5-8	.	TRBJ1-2	CASSFVPNRAGYTF	TGTGCCAGCAGCTTCGTCCCAAACAGGGCTGGCTACACCTTC
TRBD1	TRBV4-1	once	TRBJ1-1	CASSQRGQGNTEAFF	TGCGCCAGCAGCCAGCGGGGACAGGGGAATACTGAAGCTTTCTTT
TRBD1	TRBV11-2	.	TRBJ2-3	CASSLDASDRVADTQYF	TGTGCCAGCAGCTTAGATGCGTCGGACAGGGTGGCAGATACGCAGTATTTT
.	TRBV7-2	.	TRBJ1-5	CASSLDNGGSNQPQHF	TGTGCCAGCAGCTTAGATAACGGGGGTAGCAATCAGCCCCAGCATTTT
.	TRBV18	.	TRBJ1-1	CASSTGSDTEAFF	TGTGCCAGCTCAACAGGGTCGGACACTGAAGCTTTCTTT
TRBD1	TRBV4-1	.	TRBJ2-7	CASSQATQGADEQYF	TGCGCCAGCAGCCAAGCCACCCAGGGGGCAGACGAGCAGTACTTC
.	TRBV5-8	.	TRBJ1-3	CASSSAGAYGNTIYF	TGTGCCAGCAGCTCCGCGGGGGCTTATGGAAACACCATATATTTT
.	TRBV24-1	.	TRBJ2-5	CATSDPMSGTKKETQYF	TGTGCCACCAGTGACCCTATGTCCGGGACAAAGAAAGAGACCCAGTACTTC
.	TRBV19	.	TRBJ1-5	CASMLAGEGYYSNQPQHF	TGTGCCAGCATGCTGGCAGGGGAAGGGTACTATAGCAATCAGCCCCAGCATTTT
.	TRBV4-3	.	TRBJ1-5	CASSQGGPSDQPQHF	TGCGCCAGCAGCCAAGGAGGGCCGTCCGATCAGCCCCAGCATTTT
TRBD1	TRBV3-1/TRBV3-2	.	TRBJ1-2	CASSLGQGAIDGYTF	TGTGCCAGCAGCCTGGGACAGGGGGCGATCGATGGCTACACCTTC
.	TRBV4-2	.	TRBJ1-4	CASSRADATNEKLFF	TGTGCCAGCAGCCGGGCAGATGCAACTAATGAAAAACTGTTTTTT
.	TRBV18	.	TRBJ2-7	CASSSATEGEQYF	TGTGCCAGCTCATCGGCTACGGAGGGGGAGCAGTACTTC
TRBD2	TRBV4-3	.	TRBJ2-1	CASSQTRFQTSMFF	TGCGCCAGCAGCCAAACCCGATTCCAGACTAGCATGTTCTTC
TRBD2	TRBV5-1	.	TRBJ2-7	CASSAYGRTSGFSYEQYF	TGCGCCAGCAGCGCGTATGGTCGGACTAGCGGGTTCTCCTACGAGCAGTACTTC
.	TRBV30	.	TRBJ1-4	CAWAETARNEKLFF	TGTGCCTGGGCAGAGACAGCCCGCAATGAAAAACTGTTTTTT
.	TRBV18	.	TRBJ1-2	CASHPPSTINYGYTF	TGTGCCAGCCACCCACCGAGCACCATTAACTATGGCTACACCTTC
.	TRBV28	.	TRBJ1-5	CASSLGQGSQPQHF	TGTGCCAGCAGTTTAGGGCAGGGTAGTCAGCCCCAGCATTTT
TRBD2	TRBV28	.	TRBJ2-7	CASSPRTSGRAYNYEQYF	TGTGCCAGCAGTCCTAGGACTAGCGGGAGGGCCTATAACTACGAGCAGTACTTC
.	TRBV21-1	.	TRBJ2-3	CASSKRGPGTDTQYF	TGTGCCAGCAGCAAGAGGGGGCCGGGGACCGATACGCAGTATTTT
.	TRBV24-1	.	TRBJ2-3	CATSDSHRHTDTQYF	TGTGCCACCAGTGATTCACACAGACACACAGATACGCAGTATTTT
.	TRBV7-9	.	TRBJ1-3	CASSLGGETLKMSTIYF	TGTGCCAGCAGCTTAGGGGGGGAGACCTTGAAAATGAGTACCATATATTTT
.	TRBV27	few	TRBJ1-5	CASSLTGYQPQHF	TGTGCCAGCAGTTTAACAGGCTATCAGCCCCAGCATTTT
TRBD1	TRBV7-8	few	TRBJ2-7	CASSPRDRVGEQYF	TGTGCCAGCAGCCCTAGGGACAGGGTTGGCGAGCAGTACTTC
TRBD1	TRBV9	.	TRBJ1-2	CASRTGNYGYTF	TGTGCCAGCAGGACAGGGAACTATGGCTACACCTTC
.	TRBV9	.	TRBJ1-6	CASSEMGEGNNSPLHF	TGTGCCAGCAGCGAGATGGGGGAGGGTAATAATTCACCCCTCCACTTT
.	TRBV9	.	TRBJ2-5	CASSERVDQETQYF	TGTGCCAGCAGCGAGAGGGTCGACCAAGAGACCCAGTACTTC
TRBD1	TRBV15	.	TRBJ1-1	CATSSRDRGGTEAFF	TGTGCCACCAGCAGCAGGGACAGGGGGGGTACTGAAGCTTTCTTT
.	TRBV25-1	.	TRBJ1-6	CASSMSRLNSPLHF	TGTGCCAGCAGTATGTCGCGATTGAATTCACCCCTCCACTTT
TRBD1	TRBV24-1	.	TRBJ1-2	CATSDGGQGYGYTF	TGTGCCACCAGTGATGGGGGACAGGGGTATGGCTACACCTTC
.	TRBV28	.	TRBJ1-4	CASSLAGASVEKLFF	TGTGCCAGCAGTTTGGCAGGGGCCAGTGTTGAAAAACTGTTTTTT
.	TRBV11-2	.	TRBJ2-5	CASSLEMGEAETQYF	TGTGCCAGCAGCTTAGAAATGGGGGAGGCAGAGACCCAGTACTTC
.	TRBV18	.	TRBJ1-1	CASSPSTENTEAFF	TGTGCCAGCTCACCAAGCACAGAGAACACTGAAGCTTTCTTT
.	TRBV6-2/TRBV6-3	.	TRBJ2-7	CASSWSNEQYF	TGTGCCAGCAGTTGGTCTAACGAGCAGTACTTC
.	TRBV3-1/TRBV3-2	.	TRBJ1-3	CASSQDGTGLHSGNTIYF	TGTGCCAGCAGCCAAGATGGCACAGGCCTTCACTCTGGAAACACCATATATTTT
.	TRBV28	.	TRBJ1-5	CASSLGGLDNQPQHF	TGTGCCAGCAGCCTAGGGGGTTTGGACAATCAGCCCCAGCATTTT
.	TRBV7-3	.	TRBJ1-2	CASSEGAGYGYTF	TGTGCCAGCAGCGAAGGGGCTGGCTATGGCTACACCTTC
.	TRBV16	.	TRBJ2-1	CASSPRESTEQFF	TGTGCCAGCAGCCCCAGGGAATCCACTGAGCAGTTCTTC
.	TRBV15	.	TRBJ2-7	CATSRDLSYEQYF	TGTGCCACCAGCAGAGATCTCAGCTACGAGCAGTACTTC
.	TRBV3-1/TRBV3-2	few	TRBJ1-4	CASSQDLNEKLFF	TGTGCCAGCAGCCAAGATCTTAATGAAAAACTGTTTTTT
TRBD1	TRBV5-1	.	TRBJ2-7	CASSLERQGSPSYEQYF	TGCGCCAGCAGCTTAGAACGACAGGGATCCCCTTCCTACGAGCAGTACTTC
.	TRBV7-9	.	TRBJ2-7	CASSSGGVGSYEQYF	TGTGCCAGCAGCTCCGGCGGGGTTGGCTCCTACGAGCAGTACTTC
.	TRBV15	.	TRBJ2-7	CATSREGRGGYEQYF	TGTGCCACCAGCAGAGAAGGCAGGGGCGGCTACGAGCAGTACTTC
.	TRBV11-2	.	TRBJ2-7	CASSLVGGYYEQYF	TGTGCCAGCAGCTTGGTGGGAGGATACTACGAGCAGTACTTC
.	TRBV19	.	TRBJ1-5	CASSIAGGRAQPQHF	TGTGCCAGTAGTATCGCGGGGGGAAGGGCTCAGCCCCAGCATTTT